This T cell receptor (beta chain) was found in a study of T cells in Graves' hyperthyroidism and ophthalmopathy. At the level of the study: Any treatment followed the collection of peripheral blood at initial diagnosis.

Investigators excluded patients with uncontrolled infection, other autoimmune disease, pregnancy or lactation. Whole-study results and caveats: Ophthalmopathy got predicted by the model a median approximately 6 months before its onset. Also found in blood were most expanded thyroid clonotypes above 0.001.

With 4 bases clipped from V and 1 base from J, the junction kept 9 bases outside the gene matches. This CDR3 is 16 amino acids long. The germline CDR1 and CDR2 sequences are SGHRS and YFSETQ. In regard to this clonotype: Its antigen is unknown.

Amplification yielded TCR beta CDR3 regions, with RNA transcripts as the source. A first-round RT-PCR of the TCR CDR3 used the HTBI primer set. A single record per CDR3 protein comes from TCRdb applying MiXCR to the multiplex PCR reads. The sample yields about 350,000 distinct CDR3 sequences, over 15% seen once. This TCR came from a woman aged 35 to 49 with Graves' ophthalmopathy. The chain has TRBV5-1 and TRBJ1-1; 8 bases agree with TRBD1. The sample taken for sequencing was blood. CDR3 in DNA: TGCGCCAGCAGCCCAGGACAGGGTTGGGGGAACACTGAAGCTTTCTTT. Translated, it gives CASSPGQGWGNTEAFF.